The clone carrying this T cell receptor beta chain was recorded a few times. Antigen: not known. The data belong to a study of beta chain features in type 1 diabetes. Study-level information: Taken together, all samples contributed nearly 110 million examined sorted cells. Overall study findings and caveats: Across patients, naive, central memory and Treg TCRB repertoires exhibited apparently greater similarity than was observed across healthy donors. A moderate, significant TCRB CDR3 shortening appeared in type 1 diabetes across four CD4+ subsets.

One heparinised blood draw averaging approximately 100 mL was given by each donor. All of the isolated RNA was reverse transcribed, so expressed TCRB transcripts were sequenced. The table came from immunoSEQ multiplex PCR; TCRdb's copy has only in-frame clones and leaves some out. The sample yields 250,000 to 300,000 clones, roughly 24% seen once. CDR1 is SQVTM and CDR2 is ANQGSEA in the germline V gene. Trimming pared 4 bases from V and 7 bases from J, leaving 13 bases between. The CDR3 is 12 amino acids. The origin of this receptor is a woman younger than 45 with type 1 diabetes. The sample consisted of naive CD4+ T cells from blood. This chain uses TRBV29-1 with TRBJ1-2; tentative D call: TRBD1 (5 bases). The CDR3 sequence: CSVVKGQAGYTF. The CDR3 DNA follows: TGCAGCGTTGTTAAGGGGCAGGCTGGCTACACCTTC. Full variable domain (remainder filled in from reference TRBV29-1 and TRBJ1-2): SAVISQKPSRDICQRGTSLTIQCQVDSQVTMMFWYRQQPGQSLTLIATANQGSEATYESGFVIDKFPISRPNLTFSTLTVSNMSPEDSSIYLCSVVKGQAGYTFGSGTRLTVV.